What follows is one T cell receptor beta chain and its context. The specificity of this receptor is unknown. Within one base of it there is no much larger clone, and no base qualities were kept. One collaborating source in Seattle enrolled patients while the patients were actively infected and followed the patients over time throughout the course of disease. Collaborating institutions collected whole blood in K2EDTA tubes following their own protocols. For TCRbeta analysis, collaborators shipped samples in one of three forms: frozen whole blood, isolated PBMCs, or DNA extracted from either of those sample types. The entry originates in a study of blood T cell repertoires in COVID-19 (TCRdb year 2020). About the full investigation: Samples from collaborators originated in the United States, Italy and Spain and spanned both the acute and convalescent phases of COVID-19. The dataset comprised deeply sampled blood TCRbeta repertoires from subjects exposed to, actively infected with, or recovered from COVID-19. The repertoires were made available in a free public database intended to serve as a resource for research on the immune response to SARS-CoV-2. The prospective study material was composed of cDNA or gDNA derived from T cells, B-cell-depleted T cells, or PBMCs. The sample metadata nearly always contained a de-identified subject ID, COVID-19 status, age in years and sex. The samples were drawn from the first 160 participants of the ongoing ImmuneRACE study and from more than 1,000 subjects provided by 6 global collaborators. Where HLA class I and class II types were available, the types were taken from metadata supplied by the sample provider, not from assay-based typing.

Broader findings and caveats from the paper: The amount of clinical and demographic metadata varied by source and participant and was provided uncurated.

CDR1 and CDR2 are drawn from the germline V gene: SGHTA, FQGNSA. The CDR3 measures 15 amino acids from cysteine to phenylalanine. The kept DNA is CDR3 alone, 45 bases in frame from the first base. Clipping removes 0 bases from V and 2 bases from J, with 3 as the unmatched junction base count. TCRbeta CDR3 regions were amplified from genomic DNA using the immunoSEQ Assay, a bias-controlled multiplex PCR. Under the source paper's analysis protocol: The number of nucleated cells in each sample was estimated by amplification of reference gene primers within the assay. To quantify the absolute abundance of each unique TCRbeta CDR3 rearrangement, sequence reads were collapsed and filtered. For each sample, productive Simpson clonality was calculated by taking the square root of Simpson's diversity index across productive rearrangements. TCRdb stores this immuneACCESS table with in-frame sequences only. Part of the clones is absent; in the studies checked, under half of the shortfall reflects unresolved V genes, and no reason is known for the rest. Clone size and V and J calls were adopted from that table, with D and trimming inferred from the DNA. The sample has about 200,000 clones on record, 85% of them singletons. Around 2.5% of the sample lies in the top ten.

Sequenced: peripheral blood. The clonotype comes from a woman in her 70s with COVID-19, enrolled during active disease. The chain links TRBV7-2 with TRBJ2-7, and TRBD2 aligns with 8 junction nucleotides. This receptor has the CDR3 CASSLALAVTYEQYF. Read as DNA, the sequence is TGTGCCAGCAGCTTAGCACTAGCGGTAACCTACGAGCAGTACTTC.